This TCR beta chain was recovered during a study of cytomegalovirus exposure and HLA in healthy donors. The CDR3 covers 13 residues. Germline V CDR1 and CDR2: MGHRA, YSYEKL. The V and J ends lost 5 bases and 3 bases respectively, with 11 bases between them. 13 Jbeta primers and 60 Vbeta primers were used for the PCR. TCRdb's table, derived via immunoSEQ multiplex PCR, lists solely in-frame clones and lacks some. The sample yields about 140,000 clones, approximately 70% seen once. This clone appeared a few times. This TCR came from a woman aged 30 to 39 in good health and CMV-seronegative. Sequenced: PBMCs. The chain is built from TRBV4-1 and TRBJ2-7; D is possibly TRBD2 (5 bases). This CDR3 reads CASSEVSGYEQYF. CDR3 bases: TGCGCCAGCAGCGAGGTCAGCGGCTACGAGCAGTACTTC.